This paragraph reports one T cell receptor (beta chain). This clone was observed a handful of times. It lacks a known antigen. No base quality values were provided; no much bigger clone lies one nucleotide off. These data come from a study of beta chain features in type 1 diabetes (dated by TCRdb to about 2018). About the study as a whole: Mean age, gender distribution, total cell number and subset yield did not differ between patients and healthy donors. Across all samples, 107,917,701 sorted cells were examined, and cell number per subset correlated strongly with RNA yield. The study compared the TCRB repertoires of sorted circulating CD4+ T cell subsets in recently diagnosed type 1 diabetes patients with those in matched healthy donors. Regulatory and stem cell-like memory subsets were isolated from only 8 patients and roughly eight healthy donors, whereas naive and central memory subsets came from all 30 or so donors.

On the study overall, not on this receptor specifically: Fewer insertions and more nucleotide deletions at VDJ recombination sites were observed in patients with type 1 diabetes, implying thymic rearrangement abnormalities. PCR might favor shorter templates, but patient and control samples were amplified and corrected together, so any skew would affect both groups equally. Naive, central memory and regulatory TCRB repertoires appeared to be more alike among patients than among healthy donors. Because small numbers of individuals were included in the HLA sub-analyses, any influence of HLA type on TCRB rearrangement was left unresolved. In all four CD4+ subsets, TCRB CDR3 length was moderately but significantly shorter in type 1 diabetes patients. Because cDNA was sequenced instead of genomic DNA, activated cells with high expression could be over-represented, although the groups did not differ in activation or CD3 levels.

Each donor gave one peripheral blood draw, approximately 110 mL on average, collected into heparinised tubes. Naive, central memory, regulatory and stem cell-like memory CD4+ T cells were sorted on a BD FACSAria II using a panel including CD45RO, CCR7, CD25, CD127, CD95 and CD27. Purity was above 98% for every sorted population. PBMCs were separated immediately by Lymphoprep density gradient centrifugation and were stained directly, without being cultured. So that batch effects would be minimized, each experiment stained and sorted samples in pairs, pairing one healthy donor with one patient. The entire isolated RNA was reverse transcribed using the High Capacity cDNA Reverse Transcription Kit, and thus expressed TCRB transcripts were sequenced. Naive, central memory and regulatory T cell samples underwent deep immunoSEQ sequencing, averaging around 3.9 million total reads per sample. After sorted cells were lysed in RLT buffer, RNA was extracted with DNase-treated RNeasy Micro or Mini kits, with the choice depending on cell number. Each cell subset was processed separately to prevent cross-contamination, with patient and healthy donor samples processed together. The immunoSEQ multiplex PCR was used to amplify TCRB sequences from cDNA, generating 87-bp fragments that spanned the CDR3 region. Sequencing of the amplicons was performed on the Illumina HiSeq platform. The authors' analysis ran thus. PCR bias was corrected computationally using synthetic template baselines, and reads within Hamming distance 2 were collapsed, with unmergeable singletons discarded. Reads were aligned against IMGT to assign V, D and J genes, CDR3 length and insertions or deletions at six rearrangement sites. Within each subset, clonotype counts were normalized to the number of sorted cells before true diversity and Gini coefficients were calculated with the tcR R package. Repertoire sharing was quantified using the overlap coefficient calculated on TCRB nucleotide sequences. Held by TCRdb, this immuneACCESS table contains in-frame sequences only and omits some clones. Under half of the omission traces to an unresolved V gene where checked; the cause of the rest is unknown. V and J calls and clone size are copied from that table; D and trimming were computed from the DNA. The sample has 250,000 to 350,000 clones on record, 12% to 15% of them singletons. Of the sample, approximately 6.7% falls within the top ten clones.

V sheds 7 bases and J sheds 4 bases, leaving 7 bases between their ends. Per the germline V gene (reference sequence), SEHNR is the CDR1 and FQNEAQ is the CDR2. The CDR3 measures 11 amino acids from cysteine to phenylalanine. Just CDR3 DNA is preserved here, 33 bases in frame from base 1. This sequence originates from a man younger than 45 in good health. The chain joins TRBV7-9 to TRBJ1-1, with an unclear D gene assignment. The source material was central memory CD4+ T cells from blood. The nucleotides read TGTGCCAGCACGGTGCGCACTGAAGCTTTCTTT. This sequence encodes CASTVRTEAFF.